The present TCR beta chain was sequenced within a study of neurological immune-mediated disorders. Study-level background: In a group of some 35 multiple sclerosis patients, some 31 had the relapsing-remitting type and 3 had the secondary progressive type. Study-level results: The study phylogenetically grouped the repertoires of 18 of 34 multiple sclerosis patients into one related-CDR3 cluster, a possible signature. It was HTLV-1-associated myelopathy that showed the most TCR clonal expansion, while multiple sclerosis showed the least, falling below healthy controls.

This clonotype was seen many times. The antigen is not known. TCRdb reanalysed the 5' RACE reads using MiXCR and keeps one entry per CDR3 protein. The data show roughly 100,000 distinct CDR3 sequences, 3% to 4% seen once. Source material: PBMCs. This receptor was obtained from a woman aged 45-59 years with multiple sclerosis.

The CDR3 nucleotides are TGCAGCGTTCGGGACGAGCTAGCCAAAAACATTCAGTACTTC. Its protein is CSVRDELAKNIQYF. This rearrangement joins TRBV29-1 to TRBJ2-4, with D perhaps matching TRBD1 or TRBD2 (5 bases each). This CDR3 is built from 14 residues. Between the trimmed V and J ends, which lost 5 bases and 0 bases, there was a span of 11 bases. From germline, CDR1 is SQVTM and CDR2 ANQGSEA. The full variable domain, with the rest looked up from reference TRBV29-1 and TRBJ2-4, is SAVISQKPSRDICQRGTSLTIQCQVDSQVTMMFWYRQQPGQSLTLIATANQGSEATYESGFVIDKFPISRPNLTFSTLTVSNMSPEDSSIYLCSVRDELAKNIQYFGAGTRLSVL.